This TCR beta chain emerged from a study of monozygotic twins with inflammatory bowel disease (dated by TCRdb to between 2018 and 2021). Looking at the study overall: A total of around 30 monozygotic twin pairs were included in the full study, comprising nine German pairs (four IBD-concordant, five IBD-discordant) and 19 IBD-discordant Danish pairs. The search for disease-associated traits relied mainly on comparing, within discordant pairs, IBD patients with their genetically identical healthy co-twins. Each individual had, on average, about 151 000 unique TCRalpha sequences and 181 000 unique TCRbeta sequences available for analysis. The full study reports these points: Compared with healthy twins, IBD patients shared fewer clonotypes with other individuals, and the difference was most pronounced in patients with signs of disease activity. The results gave no support for a single strong signal or clonotype linked to IBD. IBD patients had lower TCRbeta repertoire diversity, measured by the inverse Simpson index, than their healthy co-twins. Different T cell subtypes could not be distinguished in the analysis. Differing immunosuppressive treatments among patients may have added background noise and inter-individual variability to the repertoires. Repertoire similarity did not differ between concordant and discordant twins, which could be due to limited statistical power.

The library was built by means of 5' RACE. Each TCR library was prepared from about 3.5 ug of total RNA. cDNA was synthesized with SMARTScribe reverse transcriptase in eight separate reactions per sample. During cDNA synthesis, unique molecular identifiers containing a 6-nucleotide sample barcode were introduced by template switching. Two nested PCRs of around 15 and 10 cycles amplified the TCRalpha and TCRbeta cDNA, and bead purification followed each PCR. Before amplification, the cDNA was both treated with uracil DNA-glycosylase and purified with the QIAquick PCR purification kit. The second PCR was the step at which Illumina TruSeq-compatible adapters and sample-specific barcodes were added. TapeStation and Qubit were used to check library quality and concentration, and about 4.5 ng of each library was pooled. Sequencing of the pooled libraries was done on an Illumina HiSeq2500 single-index Rapid Run using custom sequencing primers and 2 x 100 bp reads. In the authors' own workflow: MiGEC version 1.2.6 was used for UMI-based consensus assembly to correct PCR and sequencing errors. V(D)J alignment, clonotype assembly and CDR3 extraction were performed with MiXCR version 2.1.1. Normalisation of gene usage, clonotype sharing and MAIT/NKT TCR abundance was achieved by analysing the top 1000, 10 000 and 20 000 clonotypes per sample. Diversity was computed as the inverse Simpson index with the vegan R package after downsampling to 27 000 UMIs. Paired Mann-Whitney U tests on discordant twin pairs were used, with Benjamini-Hochberg multiple-testing correction. The reads, reprocessed by TCRdb, yield one row per CDR3 protein sequence and no DNA. TCRdb's processing, not the authors' own work, is the source of the V and J calls. The table kept for this sample lists 150,000 or so distinct CDR3 sequences. The ten largest clones represent approximately 7.4% of the sample.

According to the germline V gene, CDR1 reads MNHEY and CDR2 reads SVGAGI. From the cysteine through the phenylalanine, the CDR3 covers 14 amino acids. The DNA is unrecorded. Notes on this clonotype: Its antigen is unknown.

From each donor, a roughly 2.6 ml peripheral blood sample was collected into PAXgene tubes and stored at -80 degrees C. Without any T cell sorting, total RNA was extracted from whole blood using the PAXgene blood miRNA kit on an automated QIAcube. Deep TCRalpha and TCRbeta repertoire profiling with unique molecular barcoding was performed on peripheral blood of monozygotic twin pairs concordant or discordant for inflammatory bowel disease. Smoking habits were recorded for all twin pairs, with individuals classified as current, former or never smokers. The clonotype originates from a human donor with ulcerative colitis or Crohn's disease, or a healthy co-twin of an affected twin (not recorded which). Sequencing used blood. The chain is encoded by TRBV6-5 joined to TRBJ1-5. The CDR3 protein: CASTRFGFNQPQHF.